The present entry profiles one T cell receptor (beta chain) with its context. Its antigen is unknown. The data derive from a study of cytomegalovirus exposure and HLA in healthy donors. General study results and limits: The authors confirmed in vitro that a few CMV-associated chains were specific for CMV antigens. Per a prior analysis, the majority of TCR beta V segments were productive roughly 87% or roughly 30% of the time.

At the time of sampling, donors were nominally healthy, though unrecorded immune exposures were likely. CDR1 is LGHNA and CDR2 is YNFKEQ in the germline V gene. The V and J ends lost 1 base and 5 bases, in that order; junction bases with no gene match: 5. This CDR3 region has 16 residues. Use of 60 Vbeta and 13 Jbeta primers characterized the PCR. The table came from immunoSEQ multiplex PCR; TCRdb's copy has only in-frame clones and leaves some out. The sample table sets out some 150,000 clones. The gene calls are TRBV4-2 and TRBJ2-5, with 12 bases identical to TRBD2. The sequencing input was PBMCs. The receptor's source is a woman under 30 in good health and CMV-seropositive. The CDR3 protein is CASSQGTSGGRETQYF. The CDR3 coding sequence is TGTGCCAGCAGCCAAGGAACTAGCGGGGGGAGGGAGACCCAGTACTTC.